The following is a T cell receptor (beta chain) sequence with its context. What it binds is unknown. Method: immunoSEQ multiplex PCR; TCRdb's copy keeps in-frame clones and lacks some. This table has 180,000 or so clones, around 95% appearing once. This record comes from a study of T cell responses to AZD1222 COVID-19 vaccine. Study findings and constraints: Clonal diversity was possibly underestimated; the donors were predominantly white British and more often female.

The sequence came from an adult in good health. The material sequenced was peripheral blood, taken on day 0 of AZD1222 vaccination.

CDR3 sequence: CASSEVGREYEQYF. Here the CDR3 DNA reads TGTGCCAGCAGTGAAGTGGGACGGGAGTACGAGCAGTACTTC. The rearrangement uses TRBV6-1 and TRBJ2-7; tentatively, D is TRBD2 (6 bases). CDR1 and CDR2 from the germline V gene are MNHNS and SASEGT. The CDR3 length is 14 residues. V gave up 1 base and J gave up 4 bases, with 11 bases separating them.